This T cell receptor (beta chain) comes out of a study of HIV-infected patients and healthy controls. Alpha and beta constant-region primers primed reverse transcription of about 500 ng RNA. Using multiplexing indices, alpha and beta chain libraries were generated apart by chain-specific third strand synthesis. Using its own MiXCR run on the 5' RACE reads, TCRdb lists one record per CDR3 protein. Seen here are roughly 9,700 distinct CDR3 sequences, approximately 8% observed once, and the top ten hold approximately 3.7%. This clonotype was counted many times. What it recognizes is unknown. No cell fractionation was done, so the repertoire covers all unsorted peripheral blood T cells. Study-level results: Only sixteen HIV-infected individuals were processed, a major limit on how widely findings apply.

This sequence originates from an adult in good health. Sequencing was performed on blood.

CDR3 in DNA: TGCAGTGCCTACGGTTGGACGAGCGGGGGGACAGGGGAGACCCAGTACTTC. Encoded protein: CSAYGWTSGGTGETQYF. The V gene is TRBV20-1, the J gene TRBJ2-5; D may be TRBD1 or TRBD2 (9 bases each). V dropped 6 bases and J dropped 5 bases, with 28 bases sitting between them. This CDR3 has 17 residues. Germline lookup yields CDR1 DFQATT and CDR2 SNEGSKA (reference sequence).